This TCR beta chain was documented in a study of graft-versus-host responses after intestinal transplantation. About this clone: The target antigen is unknown.

This CDR3 spans 16 amino acids. CDR1 is SEHNR, CDR2 FQNEAQ, per germline (reference sequence). With 5 bases removed from V and 4 bases from J, the gap between germline ends came to 20 bases. The study's findings and limits: Ileal or blood samples showed some GvH clones first, and such clones were also found in recipient marrow.

Clones were sequenced by immunoSEQ multiplex PCR, and TCRdb holds only the in-frame ones, with some missing. Among tens of thousands of clones listed, roughly 87% were seen once. V and J are TRBV7-9 and TRBJ1-2, with D tentatively TRBD1 (6 bases). This clonotype was sampled from a human patient who received an intestinal transplant, so some T cells may come from the graft donor. The source material was PBMCs, sampled more than 64 days after intestinal transplantation. The DNA for the CDR3 is TGTGCCAGCAGCCATTCGGGGGCAGCCAATCTCTATGGCTACACCTTC. As protein: CASSHSGAANLYGYTF.